Below are 25 T cell receptor beta chains sequenced from a single sample in a study of shared clonotypes between healthy human individuals. Clones were sequenced by immunoSEQ multiplex PCR, and TCRdb holds only the in-frame ones, with some missing. The data contain about 610,000 clones, around 96% of them singletons. In the naive CD8 group, cells lacked CD45RO and were positively selected for CCR7, so terminally differentiated effector memory CD45RA+ cells were left out. The sample was naive CD8+ T cells sorted from blood. The receptor set was obtained from a woman in her 30s in good health.

Concerning this clone itself: This sample includes further DNA sequences coding for the same CDR3. The gene calls are TRBV28 and TRBJ1-1; weak D call: TRBD1 (6 bases). The germline V gene encodes CDR1 MDHEN and CDR2 SYDVKM. The ends were cut back, 6 bases at V and 1 base at J, with 9 bases in the middle. The CDR3 loop spans 13 amino acids. CDR3 sequence: CASRPTGNTEAFF. In DNA form, the CDR3 reads TGTGCCAGCAGGCCGACAGGGAACACTGAAGCTTTCTTT.

V usage is TRBV28 and J usage is TRBJ2-7; 12 bases agree with TRBD2. Trimming removed 5 bases from V and 5 bases from J; junction bases left unmatched: 16. The CDR3 is 18 amino acids. Germline values: CDR1 MDHEN, CDR2 SYDVKM. The CDR3 DNA reads TGTGCCAGCAGTACTCCCCTGGCTAGCGGGAGGGCCGTGAACGAGCAGTACTTC. It encodes CASSTPLASGRAVNEQYF.

This chain connects TRBV28 to TRBJ1-2, with D tentatively TRBD1 (6 bases). The CDR3 is 15 amino acids. Between the trimmed V and J ends, which lost 3 bases and 3 bases, there was a span of 14 bases. In germline, CDR1 is MDHEN, CDR2 SYDVKM. The CDR3 DNA follows: TGTGCCAGCAGTTTGGGGGAGGGGGTGTACTATGGCTACACCTTC. Translated: CASSLGEGVYYGYTF.

The rearrangement uses TRBV5-6 and TRBJ1-1; the D gene is possibly TRBD1 (5 bases). V was trimmed by 6 bases and J by 3 bases, leaving 15 bases between them. Germline CDR1 is SGHDT and CDR2 is YYEEEE. CDR3 length: 14 amino acids. This CDR3 is CASTGGVTDTEAFF. In DNA, the CDR3 is TGTGCCAGCACCGGAGGGGTCACGGACACTGAAGCTTTCTTT.

The rearrangement joins TRBV5-1 to TRBJ2-5, with 9 positions matching TRBD2. The germline V gene has CDR1 SGHRS and CDR2 YFSETQ. The CDR3 has 15 residues. With 4 bases clipped from V and 2 bases from J, the junction kept 6 bases outside the gene matches. The CDR3 spells CASSPYSGGQETQYF. The DNA of the CDR3 is TGCGCCAGCAGCCCATATAGCGGGGGTCAAGAGACCCAGTACTTC.

V is TRBV10-2 and J is TRBJ2-5; D remains ambiguous. The length of the CDR3 is 12 residues. V lost 2 bases to trimming and J lost 4 bases, with 5 bases between them. CDR1 is WSHSY, CDR2 SAAADI, per germline. DNA of the CDR3: TGCGCCAGCAGTGAGGCTTCAGAGACCCAGTACTTC. Translation gives CASSEASETQYF.

The chain couples TRBV10-3 to TRBJ2-1, with 13 positions matching TRBD2. Trimming cost V 3 bases and J 2 bases; bases outside gene matches: 4. Germline V CDR1 and CDR2: ENHRY, SYGVKD. The CDR3 length is 17 residues. DNA for the CDR3: TGTGCCATCAGTGACCCAGGACTAGCGGGAGCCTACAATGAGCAGTTCTTC. Amino acid sequence: CAISDPGLAGAYNEQFF.

This clone showed up just once. The chain joins TRBV5-6 to TRBJ2-7; TRBD2 matches 7 bases. Germline lookup yields CDR1 SGHDT and CDR2 YYEEEE. CDR3 size: 15 residues. The trim removed 6 bases at V and 3 bases at J, leaving 12 bases unmatched. In nucleotides, the CDR3 is TGTGCCAGCACTGACGGGGAGAGCGGGAACTACGAGCAGTACTTC. Protein: CASTDGESGNYEQYF.

With respect to this clone: Other DNA sequences in the same sample also yield this CDR3. V usage is TRBV27 and J usage is TRBJ2-7; possible D gene TRBD1, 6 bases. This CDR3 region has 13 residues. Trimming pared 2 bases from V and 3 bases from J, leaving 8 bases between. Germline values: CDR1 MNHEY, CDR2 SMNVEV (reference sequence). The chain's CDR3 is CASSLGGSYEQYF. The CDR3 DNA reads TGTGCCAGCAGTTTAGGGGGCAGCTACGAGCAGTACTTC.

The V and J genes are TRBV9 and TRBJ2-5; 9 bases match TRBD1. CDR3 length equals 15 residues. J gave up 2 bases and V 3 bases, and 5 bases lay outside the gene matches. Germline V gives CDR1 SGDLS, CDR2 YYNGEE. The CDR3 DNA reads as TGTGCCAGCAGCGGCGAAGACAGGGGGCAAGAGACCCAGTACTTC. Residues: CASSGEDRGQETQYF.

The chain carries TRBV7-9 and TRBJ1-4; D is unresolved. There are 14 residues in the CDR3. Trimming removed 7 bases at V and 8 bases at J, with 17 bases between. Germline-derived CDR1 and CDR2 are SEHNR and FQNEAQ (reference sequence). CDR3 protein: CASTPGIGEEKLFF. CDR3 in DNA: TGTGCCAGCACCCCCGGGATCGGGGAGGAAAAACTGTTTTTT.

The chain uses TRBV19 and TRBJ2-1, with TRBD2 as a possible D gene (7 bases). Germline V lookup: CDR1 LNHDA, CDR2 SQIVND (reference sequence). This CDR3 spans 12 amino acids. Trimming cost V 6 bases and J 9 bases, with 12 bases left between them. This CDR3 reads CASRGAGVEQFF. The CDR3 DNA reads as TGTGCCAGTAGGGGGGCGGGAGTTGAGCAGTTCTTC.

The gene calls are TRBV21-1 and TRBJ2-1; the table calls TRBD2, which could not be checked here. TRBV21-1 has pseudogene status. The CDR3 spans 15 residues. CDR3 sequence (DNA): TGTGCCAGCAGCAAACTCGCGGGAGGAGAGCATGAGCAGTTCTTC. Protein: CASSKLAGGEHEQFF.

This rearrangement joins TRBV27 to TRBJ2-4; no reliable D call. Germline assignment: CDR1 MNHEY and CDR2 SMNVEV (reference sequence). The V end was cut by 2 bases, the J end by 4 bases, with 9 bases between. The CDR3 loop spans 14 amino acids. DNA for the CDR3: TGTGCCAGCAGTTTACGTGACGGTAAAAACATTCAGTACTTC. It yields the protein CASSLRDGKNIQYF.

V and J are TRBV5-1 and TRBJ2-3; the D gene is possibly TRBD1 (6 bases). V was trimmed by 0 bases and J by 4 bases, leaving 9 bases between them. Germline CDR1 is SGHRS and CDR2 is YFSETQ. This CDR3 is built from 14 residues. CDR3 in DNA: TGCGCCAGCAGCTTGGTTGCAGGGGCAGATACGCAGTATTTT. Translation: CASSLVAGADTQYF.

The V gene is TRBV2, the J gene TRBJ2-7, with 9 bases aligning to TRBD1. V was clipped by 10 bases and J by 5 bases; unmatched bases: 9. Germline V CDR1 and CDR2: SNHLY, FYNNEI. The CDR3 has 13 residues. This CDR3 reads CANPPDRGNEQYF. CDR3 nucleotide sequence: TGTGCCAACCCGCCGGACAGGGGCAACGAGCAGTACTTC. The full variable domain, in which reference TRBV2 and TRBJ2-7 provide the parts outside the CDR3, is EPEVTQTPSHQVTQMGQEVILRCVPISNHLYFYWYRQILGQKVEFLVSFYNNEISEKSEIFDDQFSVERPDGSNFTLKIRSTKLEDSAMYFCANPPDRGNEQYFGPGTRLTVT.

V is TRBV29-1 and J is TRBJ2-7; the match to TRBD2 covers 7 bases. The CDR3 has 15 residues. The V gene's germline CDR1 is SQVTM and CDR2 ANQGSEA. Unmatched junction bases numbered 10, after V lost 2 bases and J lost 3 bases. CDR3 bases: TGCAGCGTTGAACTAGCGGAACAATCAGGCTACGAGCAGTACTTC. Translated: CSVELAEQSGYEQYF.

The rearrangement uses TRBV27 and TRBJ2-3; the match to TRBD2 covers 8 bases. This CDR3 contains 15 residues. In germline, CDR1 is MNHEY, CDR2 SMNVEV (reference sequence). With 7 bases clipped from V and 3 bases from J, the junction kept 9 bases outside the gene matches. The CDR3: CASKREGLWTDTQYF. CDR3 DNA: TGTGCCAGCAAACGGGAGGGCCTTTGGACAGATACGCAGTATTTT.

This clone showed up just once. V and J are TRBV5-4 and TRBJ2-3; 8 bases map to TRBD2. Germline-derived CDR1 and CDR2 are SGHNT and YYREEE (reference sequence). The length of the CDR3 is 18 residues. V was clipped by 5 bases and J by 2 bases; unmatched bases: 16. CDR3 DNA: TGTGCCAGCAGTTCGCCGGGACTAGTCATCCCATTCACAGATACGCAGTATTTT. Its protein is CASSSPGLVIPFTDTQYF.

Comment on this clone: One end of the junction varies from germline; a read error may be responsible. CDR3: CASSYSGGTPTFF. CDR3 DNA: TGTGCCAGCAGTTACTCGGGCGGAACACCTACTTTCTTC. The rearrangement joins TRBV6-5 to TRBJ2-7; D unresolved. Germline-derived CDR1 and CDR2 are MNHEY and SVGAGI. The CDR3 sequence is 13 residues long.

The V and J genes are TRBV4-1 and TRBJ2-7, with D hard to call. The ends were cut back, 1 base at V and 2 bases at J, with 6 bases in the middle. This CDR3 has 13 residues. The germline gives CDR1 MGHRA, CDR2 YSYEKL. The CDR3 DNA is TGCGCCAGCAGCCAAGCGGTACCCTACGAGCAGTACTTC. It codes for CASSQAVPYEQYF.

The rearrangement joins TRBV2 to TRBJ1-1; the D is unclear. Germline CDR1 SNHLY, CDR2 FYNNEI. The V gene lost 8 bases and the J gene lost 2 bases, with 9 bases spanning the gap. The CDR3 covers 12 residues. For the CDR3, the DNA is TGTGCCAGCGGAAGATTAAACACTGAAGCTTTCTTT. It translates to CASGRLNTEAFF.

The J gene is TRBJ2-1, the V gene TRBV9; 7 bases fit TRBD2. V dropped 0 bases and J dropped 6; count of bases not matched to a gene: 6. This CDR3 comprises 15 residues. CDR1 and CDR2 from the germline V gene are SGDLS and YYNGEE. The CDR3 sequence: CASSVGGGSRNEQFF. For the CDR3, the DNA is TGTGCCAGCAGCGTAGGCGGCGGGAGTCGCAATGAGCAGTTCTTC. Supplemented by reference TRBV9 and TRBJ2-1, the full variable domain reads DSGVTQTPKHLITATGQRVTLRCSPRSGDLSVYWYQQSLDQGLQFLIQYYNGEERAKGNILERFSAQQFPDLHSELNLSSLELGDSALYFCASSVGGGSRNEQFFGPGTRLTVL.

Concerning this clone: The same CDR3 arises from other DNA sequences in this sample as well. The chain is built from TRBV14 and TRBJ2-7; 8 nucleotides agree with TRBD2. CDR1 is SGHDN and CDR2 is FVKESK in the germline V gene. J was trimmed by 0 bases and V by 7 bases; bases with no gene match: 5. This CDR3 spans 14 amino acids. CDR3 DNA: TGTGCCAGCAAGGCCGGGACTAGCTCCTACGAGCAGTACTTC. Translation: CASKAGTSSYEQYF.

The J gene is TRBJ2-5, the V gene TRBV6-1; D gene unclear. The assigned J gene may be wrong: the sequence end matches TRBJ2-7 better. This CDR3 region has 13 residues. Germline V gene data show CDR1 as MNHNS and CDR2 as SASEGT. Written as DNA, the CDR3 is TGTGCCAGCAGGGAGACTCCGCCTGACGAGCAGTACTTC. It yields the protein CASRETPPDEQYF.